What follows is one TCR beta chain and its context. Its target is not known. A junction end diverges from the germline sequence, so it may reflect a read error. With a J-beta primer mix and a sample-barcoded 5' primer, a second PCR ran about 6 to 11 cycles. The template-switch adaptor was a 5' adaptor with 12 random nucleotides. It tagged each cDNA molecule. TCRdb processed the 5' RACE reads anew with MiXCR; each CDR3 protein has one entry. Of 1.5 million to 2 million distinct CDR3 sequences listed, approximately 28% were seen once; the top ten hold about 8%. This sample is part of a study of blood T cells in healthy people across ages. Study findings and constraints: A strong correlation between TCR beta diversity and naive T cell percentage was seen. Among long-lived donors, naive CD4+ cells were more numerous and diversity higher than in aged donors.

Each sample gave at least 6 million isolated PBMCs. The CDR3 totals 16 residues. The receptor's source is a woman in her 30s in good health. The sequencing sample was made of blood. The chain is built from TRBV12-3 or TRBV12-4 and TRBJ2-6; D is ambiguous. The DNA of the CDR3 is TGTGCCAGCAGTTCTCACAGTAGCTCTGGGACCAACGTCCTGACTTTC. The encoded protein is CASSSHSSSGTNVLTF.